A single sample gave rise to the 28 T cell receptor beta chains below, sequenced in a study of early T cells in non-severe SARS-CoV-2 infection. Using its own MiXCR run on the 5' RACE reads, TCRdb lists one record per CDR3 protein. The sample carries roughly 80,000 distinct CDR3 sequences, about 16% recorded once. Material: whole blood. These receptors were obtained from an adult who was a healthcare worker with PCR-confirmed SARS-CoV-2 infection or an uninfected control (not recorded which).

There are many counts of this clonotype. CDR3 amino acids: CASSSRLSGEQSYTQYF. Here the CDR3 DNA reads TGTGCCAGCAGCTCAAGGCTTAGCGGGGAACAATCATATACGCAGTATTTT. The rearrangement links TRBV11-2 to TRBJ2-3; 8 bases map to TRBD2. The CDR3 has 17 residues. The ends lost 4 bases at V and 7 bases at J; junction bases unmatched: 16. The germline CDR1 and CDR2 sequences are SGHAT and FQNNGV.

This clonotype was seen more than once but under ten times. This chain joins TRBV12-3 or TRBV12-4 and TRBJ2-5; perhaps TRBD1 as D (6 bases). CDR3 length: 14 residues. Trimming took 6 bases from V and 5 from J, leaving 16 bases between them. The CDR3 is CASRHLDRQETQYF. The CDR3 DNA reads TGTGCCAGCAGGCACCTCGACAGGCAGGAGACCCAGTACTTC.

This clonotype was recorded at least ten times. The CDR3 coding sequence is TGTGCCAGCAGCTTGGCCCCCCTAAATGAGCAGTTCTTC. Encoded protein: CASSLAPLNEQFF. The V gene is TRBV5-4, the J gene TRBJ2-1; D not resolved. The V end lost 0 bases, the J end lost 7 bases, and 8 bases lay between the germline ends. Germline CDR1 and CDR2: SGHNT and YYREEE (reference sequence). This CDR3 spans 13 amino acids.

This clonotype appeared a few times. The chain recombines TRBV7-8 with TRBJ2-1; D is possibly TRBD1 (5 bases). Deletions cut 2 bases from V and 6 bases from J, with 17 bases between. CDR1 SGHVS and CDR2 FQNEAQ come from the germline V gene. The CDR3 spans 16 residues. CDR3 sequence (DNA): TGTGCCAGCAGCTTAATGCAGGGATTAAGGCGCAATGAGCAGTTCTTC. Encoded protein: CASSLMQGLRRNEQFF.

This clonotype has just a few counts. The V call is TRBV4-1, the J call TRBJ2-1; perhaps TRBD2 as D (5 bases). There are 12 residues in the CDR3. Germline V CDR1 and CDR2: MGHRA, YSYEKL. V was pared by 4 bases and J by 13 bases, with 14 bases between. The CDR3 sequence: CASSRGQKLQFF. The CDR3 DNA is TGCGCCAGCAGCCGAGGGCAAAAACTACAGTTCTTC.

This clonotype was seen only a few times. This rearrangement joins TRBV15 to TRBJ2-7; no firm D call. Trimming left V 0 bases short and J 2 bases short, with 2 bases between. The CDR3 totals 12 residues. Per germline, CDR1 LNHNV and CDR2 YYDKDF (reference sequence). The CDR3: CATSRDTYEQYF. CDR3 DNA: TGTGCCACCAGCAGAGATACCTACGAGCAGTACTTC.

The CDR3 loop is CASSEFVGGPGEQFF. CDR3 sequence (DNA): TGTGCCAGCAGTGAATTCGTGGGAGGGCCAGGGGAGCAGTTCTTC. The genes are TRBV6-1 and TRBJ2-1; TRBD2 matches 7 bases. The junction had 11 bases not matched to a gene; V was cut back by 2 bases and J by 10 bases. In germline, CDR1 is MNHNS, CDR2 SASEGT. The CDR3 is made up of 15 amino acids.

This chain connects TRBV6-6 to TRBJ2-7; weak D call: TRBD2 (5 bases). Per germline, CDR1 MNHNY and CDR2 SVGAGI (reference sequence). Trimming took off 5 bases at V and 0 bases at J, with 11 bases between the two ends. This CDR3 region has 14 residues. The CDR3 DNA sequence: TGTGCCAGCAGTCCCATGACTAACTCCTACGAGCAGTACTTC. It translates to CASSPMTNSYEQYF.

This chain joins TRBV29-1 and TRBJ2-5, with 9 nucleotides matching TRBD2. CDR1 and CDR2 from the germline V gene are SQVTM and ANQGSEA. The CDR3 consists of 12 residues. V lost 3 bases, J lost 4 bases, and 0 bases stayed unmatched. The CDR3 here is CSVDSGGETQYF. CDR3 DNA sequence: TGCAGCGTTGATAGCGGGGGAGAGACCCAGTACTTC.

This clonotype was seen at least ten times. V gene TRBV27 combines with J gene TRBJ1-1, with 12 bases fitting TRBD1. CDR1 and CDR2 from the germline V gene are MNHEY and SMNVEV (reference sequence). Germline trimming cut 5 bases from V and 1 base from J; bases unmatched to any gene: 14. The CDR3 is 19 residues long. The CDR3 spells CASSTYPGTGGQGNTEAFF. In nucleotides, the CDR3 is TGTGCCAGCAGTACCTACCCCGGGACAGGGGGCCAGGGGAACACTGAAGCTTTCTTT.

This chain connects TRBV15 to TRBJ2-1; D is ambiguous. This CDR3 has 16 amino acids. Trimming stripped 5 bases from V and 4 bases from J, with 18 bases between. The germline gives CDR1 LNHNV, CDR2 YYDKDF (reference sequence). CDR3 amino acids: CATSPHPGDRYNEQFF. DNA of the CDR3: TGTGCCACCAGCCCGCACCCTGGAGATCGGTACAATGAGCAGTTCTTC.

This clonotype was detected only a few times. The genes are TRBV7-3 and TRBJ2-1; D is perhaps TRBD1 (5 bases). Germline CDR1 reads SGHTA; CDR2 reads FQGTGA. The length of the CDR3 is 15 residues. Trimming took 1 base from V and 2 from J, leaving 9 bases between them. Here the CDR3 DNA reads TGTGCCAGCAGCTTAAGGGGCGGACCCTACAATGAGCAGTTCTTC. Its translation: CASSLRGGPYNEQFF.

On this clonotype: This may arise from a read error, as a much more abundant clone is one base away. V usage is TRBV21-1 and J usage is TRBJ2-3. TRBV21-1 is a pseudogene segment. The CDR3 spans 12 residues. The CDR3 sequence is CASSRDGNTQYF. The CDR3, as DNA: TGTGCCAGCAGCAGAGACGGCAATACGCAGTATTTT.

Only a few counts were recorded for this clonotype. This chain links TRBV9 with TRBJ2-2; D unresolved. The CDR3 runs 13 residues. Trimming took 1 base from V and 4 from J, leaving 5 bases between them. Germline V lookup: CDR1 SGDLS, CDR2 YYNGEE. This chain's CDR3 is CASSVLGTGELFF. CDR3 coding DNA: TGTGCCAGCAGCGTACTCGGCACCGGGGAGCTGTTTTTT.

This clonotype was seen a handful of times. V gene TRBV28 combines with J gene TRBJ1-3; D uncertain. There are 12 residues in the CDR3. With 11 bases removed from V and 3 bases from J, the gap between germline ends came to 11 bases. Germline-derived CDR1 and CDR2 are MDHEN and SYDVKM. DNA for the CDR3: TGTGCCGCGGAGACATTTGGAAACACCATATATTTT. It yields the protein CAAETFGNTIYF.

This clonotype was seen more than once but under ten times. The chain employs TRBV30 and TRBJ2-1; D tentatively reads TRBD1 or TRBD2 (5 bases each). This CDR3 is 15 amino acids long. V lost 0 bases, J lost 4 bases, and 13 bases lay in between. Germline values: CDR1 GTSNPN, CDR2 SVGIG (reference sequence). DNA of the CDR3: TGTGCCTGGAGTGTCGGTGGGGGTGGTTACAATGAGCAGTTCTTC. It translates to CAWSVGGGGYNEQFF. Using reference TRBV30 and TRBJ2-1 for the parts outside the CDR3, the full variable domain is SQTIHQWPATLVQPVGSPLSLECTVEGTSNPNLYWYRQAAGRGLQLLFYSVGIGQISSEVPQNLSASRPQDRQFILSSKKLLLSDSGFYLCAWSVGGGGYNEQFFGPGTRLTVL.

The rearrangement uses TRBV7-6 and TRBJ2-3, with 7 bases fitting TRBD2. The CDR3 covers 17 residues. Looked up from germline, CDR1 is SGHVS and CDR2 is FNYEAQ. The ends lost 5 bases at V and 3 bases at J; junction bases unmatched: 14. The CDR3 region has the DNA TGTGCCAGCAGCATCGTTCCCAGCGGGGCCGCAACAGATACGCAGTATTTT. Protein: CASSIVPSGAATDTQYF.

The chain employs TRBV5-5 and TRBJ2-7; 10 positions agree with TRBD2. This CDR3 is built from 15 residues. The germline gives CDR1 SGHKS, CDR2 YYEKEE (reference sequence). V shed 0 bases, J shed 4 bases, and the junction held 4 bases outside the gene matches. The CDR3 spells CASSLEASGSYEQYF. The CDR3 region has the DNA TGTGCCAGCAGCTTGGAGGCTAGCGGGAGTTACGAGCAGTACTTC.

This clonotype occurred a few times. V is TRBV29-1 and J is TRBJ1-2; TRBD1 is a possible D gene (5 bases). Germline CDR1 and CDR2: SQVTM and ANQGSEA. V dropped 6 bases and J dropped 3 bases, with 8 bases sitting between them. This CDR3 has 11 amino acids. The CDR3: CSVGGDYGYTF. CDR3 sequence (DNA): TGCAGCGTCGGAGGGGACTATGGCTACACCTTC.

Only a few counts were recorded for this clonotype. V is TRBV18 and J is TRBJ2-3; TRBD2 matches 9 bases. Germline CDR1 reads KGHSH; CDR2 reads LQKENI. The CDR3 has 17 residues. V was pared by 2 bases and J by 7 bases, with 13 bases of the junction left unmatched. In DNA form, the CDR3 reads TGTGCCAGCTCACCAGGGCTGACTAGCGGCCAACCTAATACGCAGTATTTT. Its protein product is CASSPGLTSGQPNTQYF.

This clonotype was seen ten or more times. The J gene is TRBJ1-5, the V gene TRBV6-2 or TRBV6-3; no definite D call. In germline, CDR1 is MNHEY, CDR2 SVGEGT. The CDR3 sequence is 12 residues long. Trimming took 3 bases from V and 4 from J, leaving 4 bases between them. The CDR3 loop reads CASSYDNQPQHF. In DNA form, the CDR3 reads TGTGCCAGCAGTTATGATAATCAGCCCCAGCATTTT.

The V gene is TRBV10-3, the J gene TRBJ2-1; 14 bases fit TRBD2. This CDR3 spans 17 amino acids. V was pared by 5 bases and J by 5 bases, with 8 bases of the junction left unmatched. The germline gives CDR1 ENHRY, CDR2 SYGVKD. CDR3 region: CAISMTSGRAVDNEQFF. As DNA, the CDR3 is TGTGCCATCAGTATGACTAGCGGGAGGGCCGTCGACAATGAGCAGTTCTTC.

This CDR3 reads CASSPRLAGGPSEFF. CDR3 sequence (DNA): TGTGCCAGCAGCCCCAGACTAGCGGGAGGGCCCTCGGAGTTCTTC. The chain recombines TRBV3-1 with TRBJ2-1; TRBD2 matches at 14 bases. The CDR3 is 15 amino acids. The V gene end was trimmed by 4 bases and the J gene end by 14 bases; junction bases not matched to a gene: 10. The V gene's germline CDR1 is LGHDT and CDR2 YNNKEL (reference sequence).

This clonotype was observed a few times. J is TRBJ2-7 and V is TRBV20-1; the D gene is possibly TRBD1 (5 bases). Trimming stripped 0 bases from V and 2 bases from J, with 14 bases between. Germline V gene sequence: CDR1 DFQATT, CDR2 SNEGSKA (reference sequence). The CDR3 runs 15 residues. CDR3 bases: TGCAGTGCTAGAGATCTCAGGGTACCCCCCTACGAGCAGTACTTC. It is translated as CSARDLRVPPYEQYF.

J is TRBJ1-1 and V is TRBV2; D not certain. V was shortened by 3 bases and J by 0 bases, with 5 bases between the two germline ends. Germline CDR1 reads SNHLY; CDR2 reads FYNNEI. This CDR3 has 13 amino acids. CDR3 in amino acids: CASSEGVNTEAFF. Here the CDR3 DNA reads TGTGCCAGCAGTGAGGGAGTGAACACTGAAGCTTTCTTT.

J is TRBJ2-7 and V is TRBV6-5; 9 bases agree with TRBD2. Germline V gene data show CDR1 as MNHEY and CDR2 as SVGAGI. The CDR3 is 14 residues long. V lost 6 bases, J lost 2 bases, and 5 bases stayed unmatched. In nucleotides, the CDR3 is TGTGCCAGCAGCGGGCTAGCGGGAACCTACGAGCAGTACTTC. Translation gives CASSGLAGTYEQYF.

This clonotype was observed a handful of times. V and J are TRBV11-1 and TRBJ2-1; TRBD2 matches at 13 bases. Germline V gene data show CDR1 as SGHAT and CDR2 as FQDESV (reference sequence). The CDR3 totals 19 residues. The J segment lost 1 base and the V segment lost 2 bases, leaving 8 bases of the junction unmatched. The CDR3 coding sequence is TGTGCCAGCAGCTTATCCGGGACTAGCGGGATCGGATCCTACAATGAGCAGTTCTTC. It codes for CASSLSGTSGIGSYNEQFF.

The gene calls are TRBV20-1 and TRBJ2-1; D is uncertain. The CDR3 has 13 amino acids. The germline V gene has CDR1 DFQATT and CDR2 SNEGSKA (reference sequence). Trimming removed 4 bases from V and 1 base from J, with 8 bases in between. This CDR3 reads CSATGQSYNEQFF. DNA for the CDR3: TGCAGTGCTACCGGGCAGTCCTACAATGAGCAGTTCTTC.